The 3 T cell receptor beta chains below all came from one sample that was sequenced in a study of cytomegalovirus exposure and HLA in healthy donors. Researchers ran the PCR with 60 Vbeta and 13 Jbeta primers. Data came from immunoSEQ multiplex PCR; TCRdb stores just in-frame clones and leaves some out. Among some 87,000 clones listed, around 74% were seen once. The sample consisted of PBMCs. These receptor sequences come from a man aged 50 or older in good health and CMV-seropositive.

This clone was observed a few times. J is TRBJ2-2 and V is TRBV29-1, with D possibly matching TRBD2 (6 bases). The CDR3 has 16 amino acids. Trimming left V 0 bases short and J 4 bases short, with 15 bases between. Looked up from germline, CDR1 is SQVTM and CDR2 is ANQGSEA. The CDR3 DNA follows: TGCAGCGTTGAAGATATCGGCGGGGATTTCACCGGGGAGCTGTTTTTT. Its protein product is CSVEDIGGDFTGELFF.

This chain joins TRBV14 and TRBJ2-3; 8 bases fit TRBD2. The length of the CDR3 is 16 residues. CDR1 is SGHDN and CDR2 is FVKESK in the germline V gene. The V segment lost 1 base and the J segment 2 bases; nucleotides outside the gene matches: 5. Here the CDR3 DNA reads TGTGCCAGCAGCCAAGTTACTAGCGGACTCACAGATACGCAGTATTTT. It specifies CASSQVTSGLTDTQYF.

The CDR3 loop reads CAISPGQGQANEKLFF. Written as DNA, the CDR3 is TGTGCCATCAGCCCGGGACAGGGGCAAGCTAATGAAAAACTGTTTTTT. The rearrangement uses TRBV10-3 and TRBJ1-4; 10 bases match TRBD1. The CDR3 runs to 16 residues. The trim removed 6 bases at V and 3 bases at J, leaving 7 bases unmatched. Germline CDR1 reads ENHRY; CDR2 reads SYGVKD.